These T cell receptor beta chains were read from a single sample in a study of T cells in Graves' hyperthyroidism and ophthalmopathy. TCRdb recomputed calls from the multiplex PCR reads with MiXCR, one row per CDR3 protein. This table holds hundreds of thousands of distinct CDR3 sequences, 14% found once. What was sequenced was blood. These receptor sequences come from a woman aged 40 to 50 with Graves' hyperthyroidism. CDR3s include the opening cysteine and the closing phenylalanine or tryptophan. Fields, in order: J gene, V gene, clone size, D gene, CDR3 DNA, CDR3 protein. D genes are given only for firm matches. Only part of the rows carry a size: once, few, many, or a class if the clone is expanded.

J gene: TRBJ2-2
V gene: TRBV10-1
clone size: -
D gene: TRBD1
CDR3 DNA: TGCGCCAGCAGTCCACAGGGGGCGGCCGGGGAGCTGTTTTTT
CDR3 protein: CASSPQGAAGELFF

J gene: TRBJ2-2
V gene: TRBV5-5
clone size: -
D gene: -
CDR3 DNA: TGTGCCAGCAGCTTGGGCAGGGGCTTGGAGCTGTTTTTT
CDR3 protein: CASSLGRGLELFF

J gene: TRBJ1-2
V gene: TRBV6-1
clone size: few
D gene: -
CDR3 DNA: TGTGCCAGCGAGGCGAGAGACTATGGCTACACCTTC
CDR3 protein: CASEARDYGYTF

J gene: TRBJ1-1
V gene: TRBV20-1
clone size: many
D gene: TRBD1
CDR3 DNA: TGCAGTGCTCGATTTCAGGGGGTGAGTACTGAAGCTTTCTTT
CDR3 protein: CSARFQGVSTEAFF

J gene: TRBJ2-2
V gene: TRBV11-2
clone size: few
D gene: TRBD2
CDR3 DNA: TGTGCCAGCAGCTTAATAGCGGGAAACACCGGGGAGCTGTTTTTT
CDR3 protein: CASSLIAGNTGELFF

J gene: TRBJ2-3
V gene: TRBV7-3
clone size: -
D gene: TRBD2
CDR3 DNA: TGTGCCAGCAGCTTAACGGCGGGAGGGTGGGATACGCAGTATTTT
CDR3 protein: CASSLTAGGWDTQYF

J gene: TRBJ1-1
V gene: TRBV19
clone size: few
D gene: -
CDR3 DNA: TGTGCCAGTAGTATGGATGGGTACACTGAAGCTTTCTTT
CDR3 protein: CASSMDGYTEAFF

J gene: TRBJ2-7
V gene: TRBV5-1
clone size: many
D gene: -
CDR3 DNA: TGCGCCAGCAGCTTGGTCAGGTCCTCCACTTACGAGCAGTACTTC
CDR3 protein: CASSLVRSSTYEQYF

J gene: TRBJ2-1
V gene: TRBV12-3/TRBV12-4
clone size: few
D gene: -
CDR3 DNA: TGTGCCAGCAGCCCGGACACCGCTATTTCCTACAATGAGCAGTTCTTC
CDR3 protein: CASSPDTAISYNEQFF

J gene: TRBJ1-2
V gene: TRBV20-1
clone size: -
D gene: TRBD1
CDR3 DNA: TGCAGTGCTAGCCAGGGACAGGGGGCCTATGGCTACACCTTC
CDR3 protein: CSASQGQGAYGYTF

J gene: TRBJ1-4
V gene: TRBV6-5
clone size: few
D gene: -
CDR3 DNA: TGTGCCAGCAGTTACGGAGTTGCAACTAATGAAAAACTGTTTTTT
CDR3 protein: CASSYGVATNEKLFF

J gene: TRBJ1-1
V gene: TRBV18
clone size: few
D gene: -
CDR3 DNA: TGTGCCAGCTTAGAGGACTTACACACTGAAGCTTTCTTT
CDR3 protein: CASLEDLHTEAFF

J gene: TRBJ1-6
V gene: TRBV28
clone size: many
D gene: -
CDR3 DNA: TGTGCCAGCAGTTCCTACGGGACGGTCAGCTCCTATAATTCACCCCTCCACTTT
CDR3 protein: CASSSYGTVSSYNSPLHF

J gene: TRBJ2-5
V gene: TRBV5-1
clone size: -
D gene: -
CDR3 DNA: TGCGCCAGCAGCTTGGGCCCCTCCCAAGAGACCCAGTACTTC
CDR3 protein: CASSLGPSQETQYF